This paragraph covers one T cell receptor beta chain sequence. This clonotype has only a few counts. Its antigen is currently not known. Base-call qualities are not available, and no considerably larger clone is one nucleotide away. The entry originates in a study of T-cell reconstitution after alpha-beta-depleted transplantation in children (dated by TCRdb to about 2016). Some background on the complete study: Using TCR repertoire profiling, the study followed T-cell immune reconstitution in a quantitative way in children after TCRalphabeta/CD19-depleted allogeneic hematopoietic cell transplantation. Results and caveats for the whole study, not just this receptor: The apparently early alphabetaT-cell count recovery about two months after transplant was reportedly dependent on only several hundred rapidly expanded clones derived from non-depleted graft cells. Hyperexpanded clone frequencies declined over subsequent months; after one year, T-cell counts and TCRbeta diversity were mostly attributed to newly produced T cells. The high TCRbeta diversity at day 60 in some patients was ascribed to recipient T cells and intrathymic progenitors that had survived conditioning.

Library generation was performed with PCR. TCRdb shows the sequencer as Illumina HiSeq 2500. Molecular barcoding was employed in the preparation of TCR libraries, with unique molecular identifiers being used to normalize TCRbeta repertoire quantification. The public reads were reanalyzed by TCRdb: fastp trimming at Q25, MiXCR alignment, in-frame beta chains only. Each record represents a unique CDR3 protein, reported with the most common genes and DNA among its rows. Within this sample are approximately 110,000 distinct CDR3 sequences, with 10% to 13% of them counted one time only. Nearly 35% of the sample lies in the top ten. CDR1 GTSNPN and CDR2 SVGIG were looked up in the germline V gene (reference sequence). V drops 0 bases and J drops 6 bases, leaving 18 bases in between. The CDR3 runs 15 residues from the cysteine to the phenylalanine. CDR3 DNA is the only sequence kept; it has 45 bases, read in frame from the first base.

The treatment or condition label, read with the paper, signifies: allogeneic hematopoietic cell transplantation with graft depleted of TCRalphabeta T cells and CD19 B cells. TCRalphabeta/CD19-depleted allogeneic hematopoietic cell grafts were given to the transplant recipients, all of whom were children. The sequenced sample was PBMCs, obtained before TCRalphabeta/CD19-depleted stem cell transplant. This sequence was found in a boy between 2 and 15 years old with acute lymphoblastic leukemia, due to receive a stem cell transplant. The chain employs TRBV30 and TRBJ2-7, with the D gene not confidently named. The nucleotides read TGTGCCTGGAGTGTAATGGTGAAGAGATACGGCGAGCAGTACTTC. The resulting protein is CAWSVMVKRYGEQYF.